This is a list of T cell receptor beta chains from one sample in a study of blood T cell repertoires in COVID-19. Some clones are missing from TCRdb's copy, which holds only in-frame ones; the method was immunoSEQ multiplex PCR. The sample holds some 350,000 clones, approximately 92% seen once. The material sequenced was PBMCs or T cells enriched from blood (not recorded which). The receptors were gathered from a man aged 18 to 30 who had recovered from COVID-19. The CDR3 runs from the conserved cysteine through the conserved F or W. Each record gives: V gene, clone size, CDR3 protein. A row's size may be missing; if present it is once, few, many or a size class.

TRBV5-1,once,CASSSLAGGMAGELFF
TRBV18,NA,CASSPTTGNTEAFF
TRBV19,NA,CASSGWTYNEQFF
TRBV25-1,once,CASSESVAFSTDTQYF
TRBV25-1,NA,CASSDRGLTYGYTF
TRBV12-3/TRBV12-4,once,CASSDSDRAFFF
TRBV30,NA,CAWSPLHRGGTQYF
TRBV9,NA,CASSVDSTTNEKLFF
TRBV6-6,NA,CASIAGGTEAFF
TRBV7-9,NA,CASRQWTSGTSNTGELFF
TRBV4-2,NA,CASSQDATRGNQPQHF
TRBV14,few,CASSQDPAWSEQFF
TRBV5-1,NA,CASSLQGDVEKLFF
TRBV27,NA,CASSFIQGPRGYTEAFF
TRBV25-1,NA,CASSEWTGVDTQYF
TRBV30,NA,CAWSKFGTSKSSYEQYF
TRBV28,NA,CASSLSGGPTEAFF